The sequence of this T cell receptor beta chain was determined in a study of blood T cell repertoires in COVID-19. Looking at the study overall: Material from acute and convalescent COVID-19 was sourced from the United States, Italy and Spain. Sample material is recorded as cDNA or gDNA derived from T cells, B-cell-depleted T cells, or PBMCs.

How the authors handled the data: Reference gene primer amplification gave nucleated cell count estimates. Sequenced by immunoSEQ multiplex PCR; TCRdb stores in-frame clones only, minus some. That table furnishes V, J and clone size, whereas the DNA furnished D and trimming. The data show 180,000 or so clones, 80% to 90% seen once. Per germline, CDR1 LNHDA and CDR2 SQIVND (reference sequence). Trimming shortened V by 5 bases and J by 6 bases, and 14 bases separated the two germline ends. The CDR3 has 13 amino acids. Sequencing was carried out using peripheral blood. The clonotype originates from a man in his 60s with acute or convalescent COVID-19. The rearrangement links TRBV19 to TRBJ2-7; D perhaps matches TRBD1 (5 bases). CDR3 in amino acids: CASSSAQGAEQYF. The DNA of the CDR3 is TGTGCCAGTAGTTCGGCGCAGGGCGCCGAGCAGTACTTC.